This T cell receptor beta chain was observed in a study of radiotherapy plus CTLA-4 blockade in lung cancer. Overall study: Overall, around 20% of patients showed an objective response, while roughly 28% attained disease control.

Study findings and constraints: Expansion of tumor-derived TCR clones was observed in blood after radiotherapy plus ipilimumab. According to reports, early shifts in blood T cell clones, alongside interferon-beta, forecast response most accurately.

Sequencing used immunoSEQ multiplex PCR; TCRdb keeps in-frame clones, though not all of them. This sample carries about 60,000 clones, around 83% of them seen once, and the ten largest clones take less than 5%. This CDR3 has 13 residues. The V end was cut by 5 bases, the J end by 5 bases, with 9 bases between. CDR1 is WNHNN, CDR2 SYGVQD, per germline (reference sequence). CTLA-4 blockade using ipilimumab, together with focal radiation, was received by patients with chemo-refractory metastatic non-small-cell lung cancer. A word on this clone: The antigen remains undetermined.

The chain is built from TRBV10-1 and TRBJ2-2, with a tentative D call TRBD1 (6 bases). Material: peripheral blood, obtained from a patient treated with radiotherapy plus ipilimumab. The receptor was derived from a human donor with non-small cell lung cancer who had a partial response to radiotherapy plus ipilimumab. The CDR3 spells CASSQQGTGELFF. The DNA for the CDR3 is TGCGCCAGCAGTCAACAGGGTACCGGGGAGCTGTTTTTT.